Presented here are 24 T cell receptor beta chains from one specimen sequenced in a study of spatial heterogeneity in lung cancer. TCRdb reanalysed the 5' RACE reads using MiXCR and keeps one entry per CDR3 protein. The sample has 8,800 or so distinct CDR3 sequences; 3.9% are singletons. As for time point: blood taken at disease recurrence. Unsorted whole RNA from tumor, nontumor lung or frozen PBMC underwent sequencing. Material: PBMCs, obtained at recurrence. The origin of the receptors is a female donor with early-stage non-small cell lung cancer.

Many counts were recorded for this clonotype. This beta chain is a stray sequence in a library constructed for alpha chains; its clone size is not meaningful. The chain combines TRBV9 with TRBJ2-3, with 11 nucleotides matching TRBD2. Trimming took 6 bases from V and 4 from J; bases not matched to a gene: 1. The CDR3 is 13 amino acids. Germline-derived CDR1 and CDR2 are SGDLS and YYNGEE. CDR3 loop: CASTSGGPDTQYF. CDR3 DNA sequence: TGTGCCAGCACTAGCGGGGGGCCAGATACGCAGTATTTT.

Many counts were recorded for this clonotype. The library was built for alpha chains, so this beta chain is an off-target read and its size means little. The rearrangement links TRBV20-1 to TRBJ2-3; 9 positions agree with TRBD2. Germline CDR1 DFQATT, CDR2 SNEGSKA (reference sequence). V was pared by 3 bases and J by 5 bases, with 6 bases of the junction left unmatched. The CDR3 totals 14 residues. CDR3 region: CSARDSGGVDTQYF. For the CDR3, the DNA is TGCAGTGCTAGGGATAGCGGGGGAGTAGATACGCAGTATTTT.

This clonotype was seen ten or more times. Because this beta chain is a stray read in a library intended to capture alpha chains, its abundance should not be given much weight. This chain joins TRBV11-2 and TRBJ2-5, with a possible D match to TRBD2 (7 bases). Germline loops: CDR1 SGHAT, CDR2 FQNNGV. V gave up 3 bases and J gave up 1 base, with 12 bases separating them. The length of the CDR3 is 15 residues. The CDR3 sequence: CASSFGGRTQETQYF. The CDR3 DNA reads as TGTGCCAGCAGCTTCGGGGGGCGAACCCAAGAGACCCAGTACTTC.

A word on this clonotype: Being off target in a library aimed at alpha chains, this beta chain has a size of little meaning. The chain links TRBV20-1 to TRBJ2-5; 7 positions match TRBD2. V lost 3 bases, J lost 5 bases, and 6 bases stayed unmatched. The CDR3 runs 13 residues. The germline CDR1 and CDR2 sequences are DFQATT and SNEGSKA (reference sequence). The CDR3 DNA follows: TGCAGTGCTAGGGGAGGGGATGGGGAGACCCAGTACTTC. Protein sequence: CSARGGDGETQYF.

In its sample, this clonotype ranks as medium-sized. The library was built for alpha chains, so this beta chain is an off-target read and its size means little. J is TRBJ2-3 and V is TRBV11-1; TRBD2 might be the D (5 bases). CDR3 length: 15 residues. Trimming pared 2 bases from V and 4 bases from J, leaving 13 bases between. Germline V lookup: CDR1 SGHAT, CDR2 FQDESV (reference sequence). The CDR3 coding sequence is TGTGCCAGCAGCTTAAGAACTAGATCCCCAGATACGCAGTATTTT. Protein: CASSLRTRSPDTQYF.

This clonotype turned up a few times. For a library built for alpha chains, this beta chain is a stray read; little rests on its size. In nucleotides, the CDR3 is TGTGCCAGCAGTTACTCGAGAGCGCGGGAGGGCTACGAGCAGTACTTC. It yields the protein CASSYSRAREGYEQYF. The chain is built from TRBV6-6 and TRBJ2-7; 9 bases align to TRBD2. Germline V gives CDR1 MNHNY, CDR2 SVGAGI (reference sequence). The CDR3 consists of 16 residues. Unmatched junction bases numbered 6, after V lost 0 bases and J lost 3 bases.

By share of the sample, this clonotype is medium-sized. This beta chain slipped into a library made for alpha chains as a stray read, so its size is not meaningful. The gene calls are TRBV12-3 or TRBV12-4 and TRBJ1-2; TRBD1 might be the D (6 bases). V was shortened by 4 bases and J by 8 bases, with 20 bases between the two germline ends. The CDR3 is made up of 15 amino acids. The CDR3 reads CASSSRPGARVGYTF. CDR3 nucleotide sequence: TGTGCCAGCAGTTCTCGGCCGGGGGCGCGAGTCGGCTACACCTTC.

This clonotype was seen ten or more times. The library was designed around alpha chains, so this beta chain is a stray read whose abundance carries little weight. The J gene is TRBJ1-3, the V gene TRBV28; D not resolved. Germline V gives CDR1 MDHEN, CDR2 SYDVKM. CDR3 length equals 14 residues. Trimming cost V 6 bases and J 2 bases, with 11 bases left between them. CDR3 nucleotide sequence: TGTGCCAGCAGCACTAACAGCGCTGGAAACACCATATATTTT. It codes for CASSTNSAGNTIYF.

In its sample, this clonotype ranks as medium-sized. This beta chain came through as a stray read in a library set up for alpha chains, and its size says little. The J gene is TRBJ1-1, the V gene TRBV29-1; 8 bases match TRBD1. Germline CDR1 and CDR2: SQVTM and ANQGSEA. V trimming: 7 bases; J trimming: 1 base; junction bases outside the gene matches: 5. The CDR3 consists of 13 residues. As DNA, the CDR3 is TGCAGCGGAGGACAGGGAGGGAACACTGAAGCTTTCTTT. It yields the protein CSGGQGGNTEAFF.

This clonotype occurred many times. This beta chain is a stray read from a library made for alpha chains; its abundance is not meaningful. The chain carries TRBV12-3 or TRBV12-4 and TRBJ1-5; D is perhaps TRBD1 (6 bases). V was pared by 2 bases and J by 7 bases, with 18 bases between. This CDR3 has 16 amino acids. CDR3: CASSLTPPQGYQPQHF. The CDR3 DNA follows: TGTGCCAGCAGTTTAACCCCGCCACAGGGCTACCAGCCCCAGCATTTT.

This clonotype appeared many times. The library was built for alpha chains, so this beta chain is an off-target read and its size means little. V is TRBV28 and J is TRBJ2-7, with a tentative D call TRBD1 (5 bases). Germline CDR1 MDHEN, CDR2 SYDVKM. The CDR3 length is 12 residues. V lost 3 bases and J 6 bases, leaving 9 bases between the germline ends. DNA of the CDR3: TGTGCCAGCAGTTTCCCTAGGGGCGAGCAGTACTTC. It specifies CASSFPRGEQYF.

This clonotype was seen ten or more times. This beta chain is a stray sequence in a library constructed for alpha chains; its clone size is not meaningful. V is TRBV24-1 and J is TRBJ1-4, with 7 bases matching TRBD1. This CDR3 spans 17 amino acids. V gave up 3 bases and J gave up 6 bases; unmatched junction bases: 12. Germline V gene data show CDR1 as KGHDR and CDR2 as SFDVKD. The CDR3 bases are TGTGCCACCAGTGATCGGGGACAGAGTGAGGGGGATGAAAAACTGTTTTTT. Its translation is CATSDRGQSEGDEKLFF.

This clonotype was seen many times. The library was prepared for alpha chains; this beta chain is a stray read, so its frequency means little. The chain links TRBV6-6 to TRBJ2-3, with 10 bases identical to TRBD2. The V gene end was trimmed by 2 bases and the J gene end by 3 bases; junction bases not matched to a gene: 5. CDR1 and CDR2 from the germline V gene are MNHNY and SVGAGI (reference sequence). CDR3 length: 16 residues. The CDR3 coding sequence is TGTGCCAGCAGTTACGAGCGGGGGGGCCGGACAGATACGCAGTATTTT. As protein: CASSYERGGRTDTQYF.

This clonotype was picked up many times. This beta chain lies outside the target of a library built for alpha chains; its clone size means little. The gene calls are TRBV7-3 and TRBJ2-3; D is ambiguous. Germline V lookup: CDR1 SGHTA, CDR2 FQGTGA. The CDR3 contains 15 residues. Trimming removed 5 bases at V and 3 bases at J, with 15 bases between. This chain's CDR3 is CASSLSGLKTDTQYF. The CDR3 DNA follows: TGTGCCAGCAGCCTTTCGGGCCTAAAGACAGATACGCAGTATTTT.

This clonotype is labeled as medium-sized. This beta chain was picked up by a library intended for alpha chains and is off target, so its count carries little meaning. The rearrangement joins TRBV2 to TRBJ2-3; a weak D match, TRBD1 (5 bases). V was trimmed by 6 bases and J by 2 bases, leaving 21 bases between them. The CDR3 is made up of 17 amino acids. From germline, CDR1 is SNHLY and CDR2 FYNNEI. In DNA form, the CDR3 reads TGTGCCAGCAGGCGTCGACAGTTCTTAATTGCCACAGATACGCAGTATTTT. Translated, it gives CASRRRQFLIATDTQYF.

This clonotype was picked up many times. Being off target in a library aimed at alpha chains, this beta chain has a size of little meaning. This chain links TRBV20-1 with TRBJ2-5; 11 nucleotides agree with TRBD2. This CDR3 spans 15 amino acids. The trim removed 1 base at V and 5 bases at J, leaving 6 bases unmatched. CDR1 and CDR2 (germline): DFQATT, SNEGSKA (reference sequence). The chain's CDR3 is CSARVAGGQRETQYF. CDR3 nucleotide sequence: TGCAGTGCTAGAGTAGCGGGGGGGCAGAGGGAGACCCAGTACTTC.

By share, this clonotype ranks as medium-sized. For a library built for alpha chains, this beta chain is a stray read; little rests on its size. V usage is TRBV9 and J usage is TRBJ2-5; D might be TRBD2 (6 bases). V gave up 7 bases and J gave up 7 bases, with 11 bases separating them. The length of the CDR3 is 11 residues. Germline V CDR1 and CDR2: SGDLS, YYNGEE. The CDR3 reads CASGLSGTQYF. As DNA, the CDR3 is TGTGCCAGCGGCCTTAGCGGGACCCAGTACTTC. The full variable domain, in which reference TRBV9 and TRBJ2-5 provide the parts outside the CDR3, is DSGVTQTPKHLITATGQRVTLRCSPRSGDLSVYWYQQSLDQGLQFLIQYYNGEERAKGNILERFSAQQFPDLHSELNLSSLELGDSALYFCASGLSGTQYFGPGTRLLVL.

This clonotype was seen many times. The size of this beta chain means little, since it is a stray read in a library made for alpha chains. The chain recombines TRBV20-1 with TRBJ2-1; D gene uncertain. This CDR3 has 13 amino acids. V dropped 0 bases and J dropped 8 bases, with 11 bases sitting between them. Looked up from germline, CDR1 is DFQATT and CDR2 is SNEGSKA (reference sequence). CDR3 coding DNA: TGCAGTGCTAGAGATTTGCTACTTTATGAGCAGTTCTTC. It translates to CSARDLLLYEQFF.

Ten or more counts support this clonotype. This beta chain slipped into a library made for alpha chains as a stray read, so its size is not meaningful. This sequence joins TRBV5-1 and TRBJ1-1; 8 bases align to TRBD1. The ends lost 0 bases at V and 4 bases at J; junction bases unmatched: 5. Germline CDR1 is SGHRS and CDR2 is YFSETQ. This CDR3 region has 15 residues. The CDR3 reads CASSLGTGKVTEAFF. The CDR3 DNA reads TGCGCCAGCAGCTTGGGGACAGGGAAGGTCACTGAAGCTTTCTTT.

This clonotype has at least ten counts. This beta chain is a stray read from a library made for alpha chains; its abundance is not meaningful. The chain combines TRBV6-2 or TRBV6-3 with TRBJ2-1; D is perhaps TRBD2 (6 bases). The germline V and J ends were trimmed by 2 bases and 15 bases, with 11 bases remaining between them. Germline loops: CDR1 MNHEY, CDR2 SVGEGT. The CDR3 loop spans 11 amino acids. The CDR3 nucleotides are TGTGCCAGCAGTTACGGTCGGGGACTGTTCTTC. Encoded protein: CASSYGRGLFF.

This clonotype was found many times. The library was built for alpha chains, so this beta chain is an off-target read and its size means little. The V call is TRBV18, the J call TRBJ1-4; D is perhaps TRBD1 (5 bases). V gave up 0 bases and J gave up 8 bases, with 13 bases separating them. This CDR3 contains 15 residues. The germline V gene encodes CDR1 KGHSH and CDR2 LQKENI. CDR3 in amino acids: CASSPPGTAGEKLFF. Here the CDR3 DNA reads TGTGCCAGCTCACCACCCGGGACGGCTGGGGAAAAACTGTTTTTT.

As regards this clonotype: The library was prepared for alpha chains; this beta chain is a stray read, so its frequency means little. V and J are TRBV5-5 and TRBJ2-5; maybe TRBD1 (7 bases). Between the trimmed V and J ends, which lost 3 bases and 4 bases, there was a span of 19 bases. This CDR3 comprises 16 residues. Germline loops: CDR1 SGHKS, CDR2 YYEKEE (reference sequence). The CDR3 sequence is CASSSGSRGARETQYF. The DNA of the CDR3 is TGTGCCAGCAGCTCCGGAAGCAGGGGGGCCCGAGAGACCCAGTACTTC.

This clonotype was found many times. This beta chain was picked up by a library intended for alpha chains and is off target, so its count carries little meaning. V is TRBV20-1 and J is TRBJ2-3; D gene unclear. The CDR3 runs 13 residues. Trimming cost V 3 bases and J 2 bases, with 9 bases left between them. From germline, CDR1 is DFQATT and CDR2 SNEGSKA (reference sequence). The DNA of the CDR3 is TGCAGTGCTAGGGACCAGAACACAGATACGCAGTATTTT. Protein product: CSARDQNTDTQYF.

This clonotype was picked up one time. Since a much larger clone is just one base distant, this may be a read error. This beta chain is an off-target read within a library intended for alpha chains, so its frequency means little. The genes are TRBV18 and TRBJ1-1; D unclear. Germline V gene lookup returns CDR1 KGHSH and CDR2 LQKENI. The CDR3 is 13 amino acids. The CDR3 is CASSPPSRTETFF. CDR3 nucleotides: TGTGCCAGCTCACCACCGTCACGGACTGAAACTTTCTTT.